The 8 T cell receptor beta chains given below trace back to one sample, sequenced in a study of cytomegalovirus exposure and HLA in healthy donors. The PCR ran on 60 Vbeta and 13 Jbeta primers. Assay: immunoSEQ multiplex PCR; the TCRdb copy retains only in-frame clones and omits some. Counted here are over 100,000 clones, around 79% occurring once; the ten biggest clones make up around 3%. The sequenced material came from PBMCs. These receptors came from a woman in her 30s in good health and CMV-seropositive.

The rearrangement uses TRBV21-1 and TRBJ1-4; the table gives TRBD1 as D, unverified against the DNA. TRBV21-1 is a pseudogene. The CDR3 totals 14 residues. In DNA form, the CDR3 reads TGTGCCAGCAGCAAAGTGGGACAACTAGAAAAACTGTTTTTT. Its protein product is CASSKVGQLEKLFF.

The genes are TRBV4-2 and TRBJ2-3; D remains ambiguous. Germline CDR1 is LGHNA and CDR2 is YNFKEQ. Trimming shortened V by 0 bases and J by 0 bases, and 4 bases separated the two germline ends. The CDR3 runs 14 residues. The CDR3 nucleotides are TGTGCCAGCAGCCAAGACCGGAGCACAGATACGCAGTATTTT. Its translation: CASSQDRSTDTQYF.

This chain links TRBV28 with TRBJ2-4; TRBD2 might be the D (6 bases). The CDR3 length is 14 residues. Germline V CDR1 and CDR2: MDHEN, SYDVKM. V was pared by 7 bases and J by 5 bases, with 15 bases between. The DNA for the CDR3 is TGTGCCAGCAAACTTGTGGGGGGTGAAAACATTCAGTACTTC. Its translation is CASKLVGGENIQYF.

The gene calls are TRBV4-2 and TRBJ1-5; no clear D. This CDR3 region has 15 residues. V lost 4 bases to trimming and J lost 5 bases, with 15 bases between them. Germline CDR1 is LGHNA and CDR2 is YNFKEQ. CDR3 in amino acids: CASSPFPGSDQPQHF. The CDR3, as DNA: TGTGCCAGCAGCCCCTTCCCAGGATCCGATCAGCCCCAGCATTTT.

V usage is TRBV19 and J usage is TRBJ2-5, with TRBD1 matching 7 bases. The CDR3 consists of 15 residues. V lost 5 bases and J lost 7; bases outside the gene matches: 13. CDR1 is LNHDA, CDR2 SQIVND, per germline (reference sequence). The CDR3 here is CASSPGTAKLRTQYF. In DNA, the CDR3 is TGTGCCAGTAGTCCGGGGACAGCGAAGTTGCGGACCCAGTACTTC.

V gene TRBV10-3 combines with J gene TRBJ2-7; tentatively, D is TRBD1 (5 bases). The CDR3 spans 13 residues. Trimming removed 4 bases at V and 4 bases at J, with 11 bases between. The germline CDR1 and CDR2 sequences are ENHRY and SYGVKD. CDR3 DNA: TGTGCCATCAGTGCTCAGGGTGGTTACGAGCAGTACTTC. Translation gives CAISAQGGYEQYF.

The J gene is TRBJ2-1, the V gene TRBV4-1; D may be TRBD2 (6 bases). The CDR3 is 15 amino acids. V was clipped by 1 base and J by 5 bases, with 12 bases between them. Germline-derived CDR1 and CDR2 are MGHRA and YSYEKL. This CDR3 reads CASSQGLVPHNEQFF. CDR3 DNA: TGCGCCAGCAGCCAAGGACTAGTCCCCCACAATGAGCAGTTCTTC.

The chain is built from TRBV7-6 and TRBJ2-5; weak D call: TRBD1 (6 bases). The length of the CDR3 is 16 residues. Trimming shortened V by 7 bases and J by 4 bases, and 22 bases separated the two germline ends. Germline V CDR1 and CDR2: SGHVS, FNYEAQ. The CDR3 spells CASKTGVSKPRETQYF. CDR3 bases: TGTGCCAGCAAGACAGGAGTTTCTAAACCACGAGAGACCCAGTACTTC.